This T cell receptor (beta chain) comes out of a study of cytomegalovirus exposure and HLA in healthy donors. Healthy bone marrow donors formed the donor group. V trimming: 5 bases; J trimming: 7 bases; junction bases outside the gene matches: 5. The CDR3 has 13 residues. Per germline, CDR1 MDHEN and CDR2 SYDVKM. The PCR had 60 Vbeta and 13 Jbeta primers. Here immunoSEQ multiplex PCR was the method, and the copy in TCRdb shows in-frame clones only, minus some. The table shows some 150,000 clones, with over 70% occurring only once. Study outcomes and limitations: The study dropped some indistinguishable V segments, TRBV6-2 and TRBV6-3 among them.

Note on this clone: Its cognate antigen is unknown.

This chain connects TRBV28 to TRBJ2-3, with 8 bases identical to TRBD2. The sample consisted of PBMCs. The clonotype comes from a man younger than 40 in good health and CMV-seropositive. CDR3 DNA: TGTGCCAGCAGTCCGGGAGGGCCATATACGCAGTATTTT. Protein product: CASSPGGPYTQYF.